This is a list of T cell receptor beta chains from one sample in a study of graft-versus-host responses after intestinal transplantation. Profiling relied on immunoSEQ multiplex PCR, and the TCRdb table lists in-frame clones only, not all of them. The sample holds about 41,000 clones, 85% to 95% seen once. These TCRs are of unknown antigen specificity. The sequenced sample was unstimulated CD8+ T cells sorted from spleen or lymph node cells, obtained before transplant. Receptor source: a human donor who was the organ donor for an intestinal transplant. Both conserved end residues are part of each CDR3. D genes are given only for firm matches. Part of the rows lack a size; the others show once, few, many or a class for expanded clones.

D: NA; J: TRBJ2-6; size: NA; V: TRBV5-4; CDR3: CASSSYLGQLISGANVLTF; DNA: TGTGCCAGCAGCTCGTACCTTGGACAGCTCATTTCTGGGGCCAACGTCCTGACTTTC
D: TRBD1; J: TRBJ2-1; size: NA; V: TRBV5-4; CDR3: CASSFPPWTGGDSRNNEQFF; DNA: TGTGCCAGCAGCTTCCCGCCGTGGACAGGGGGCGACAGTAGGAATAATGAGCAGTTCTTC
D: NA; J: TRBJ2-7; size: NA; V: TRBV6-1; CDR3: CASSGDLDIYEQYF; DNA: TGTGCCAGCAGTGGGGACCTCGACATCTACGAGCAGTACTTC
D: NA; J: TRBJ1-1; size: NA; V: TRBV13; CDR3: CASSSTNRNTEAFF; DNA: TGTGCCAGCAGCTCTACTAACCGAAACACTGAAGCTTTCTTT
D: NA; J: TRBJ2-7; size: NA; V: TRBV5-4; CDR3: CASSRGDSPWVQYF; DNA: TGTGCCAGCAGCCGCGGGGACAGCCCCTGGGTGCAGTACTTC
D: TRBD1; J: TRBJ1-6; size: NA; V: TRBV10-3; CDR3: CAIRRRLQGNSPLHF; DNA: TGTGCCATCAGGAGGAGGTTACAGGGGAATTCACCCCTCCACTTT
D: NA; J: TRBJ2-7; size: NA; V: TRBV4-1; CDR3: CASSQDRLLEQYF; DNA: TGCGCCAGCAGCCAAGATAGACTATTGGAGCAGTACTTC
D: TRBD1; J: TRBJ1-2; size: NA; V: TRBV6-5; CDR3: CASSYGTGTGYGYTF; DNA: TGTGCCAGCAGTTACGGGACCGGGACAGGCTATGGCTACACCTTC
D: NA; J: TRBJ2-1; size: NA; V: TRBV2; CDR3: CASSRGSSYNEQFF; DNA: TGTGCCAGCAGCAGGGGAAGCTCCTACAATGAGCAGTTCTTC
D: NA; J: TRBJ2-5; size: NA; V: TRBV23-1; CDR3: CASVRGTQYF; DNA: TGCGCCAGCGTACGGGGGACCCAGTACTTC
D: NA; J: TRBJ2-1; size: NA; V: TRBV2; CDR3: CASRARFISNEQFF; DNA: TGTGCCAGCAGAGCTAGGTTTATAAGCAATGAGCAGTTCTTC
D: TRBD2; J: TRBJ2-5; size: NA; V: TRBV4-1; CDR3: CASSPAGTQETQYF; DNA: TGCGCCAGCAGCCCAGCGGGAACCCAAGAGACCCAGTACTTC
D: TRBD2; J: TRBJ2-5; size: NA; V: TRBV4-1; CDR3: CASSQGGLAGWETQYF; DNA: TGCGCCAGCAGCCAAGGAGGACTAGCGGGGTGGGAGACCCAGTACTTC
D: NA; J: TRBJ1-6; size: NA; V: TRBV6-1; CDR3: CARGSGDYNSPLHF; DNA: TGTGCCAGGGGCTCCGGGGACTATAATTCACCCCTCCACTTT
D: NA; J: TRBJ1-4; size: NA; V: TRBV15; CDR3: CATSRNPGSNEKLFF; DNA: TGTGCCACCAGCAGAAACCCGGGTTCTAATGAAAAACTGTTTTTT
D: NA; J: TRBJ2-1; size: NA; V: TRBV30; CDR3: CAWSGGSSYNEQFF; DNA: TGTGCCTGGAGTGGTGGGAGCTCCTACAATGAGCAGTTCTTC
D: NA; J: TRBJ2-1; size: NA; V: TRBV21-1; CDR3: CASSKVGRETSDEQFF; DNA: TGTGCCAGCAGCAAAGTGGGCAGGGAAACCTCGGATGAGCAGTTCTTC
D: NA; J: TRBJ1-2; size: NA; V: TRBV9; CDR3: CASSVGRTDGYTF; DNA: TGTGCCAGCAGCGTAGGAAGGACAGATGGCTACACCTTC
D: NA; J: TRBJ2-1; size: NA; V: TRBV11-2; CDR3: CASRGGPKTYNEQFF; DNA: TGTGCCAGCAGGGGGGGGCCCAAGACCTACAATGAGCAGTTCTTC
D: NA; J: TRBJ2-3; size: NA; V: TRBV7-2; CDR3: CASSFTTAETDTQYF; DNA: TGTGCCAGCAGCTTTACGACCGCGGAAACAGATACGCAGTATTTT
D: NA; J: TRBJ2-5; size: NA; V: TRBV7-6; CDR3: CASSLQPNQETQYF; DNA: TGTGCCAGCAGCTTACAGCCGAACCAAGAGACCCAGTACTTC
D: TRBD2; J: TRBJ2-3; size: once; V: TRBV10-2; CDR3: CASTFGGADTQYF; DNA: TGCGCCAGCACGTTCGGGGGGGCGGATACGCAGTATTTT
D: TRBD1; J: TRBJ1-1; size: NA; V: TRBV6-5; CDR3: CASSIQGSSTEAFF; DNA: TGTGCCAGCAGTATACAGGGGTCGAGCACTGAAGCTTTCTTT
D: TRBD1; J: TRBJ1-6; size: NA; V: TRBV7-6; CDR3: CASSRGQSRFYNSPLHF; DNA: TGTGCCAGCAGCCGGGGACAGTCTCGCTTCTATAATTCACCCCTCCACTTT
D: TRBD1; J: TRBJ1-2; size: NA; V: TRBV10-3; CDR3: CAIRPLQGANYGYTF; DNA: TGTGCCATCAGGCCTTTACAGGGGGCGAACTATGGCTACACCTTC
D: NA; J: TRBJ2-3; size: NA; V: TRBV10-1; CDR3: CASSRGGGNTQYF; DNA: TGCGCCAGCAGCAGGGGGGGTGGGAATACGCAGTATTTT
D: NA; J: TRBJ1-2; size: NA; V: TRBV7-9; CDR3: CASSLIDPPDGYTF; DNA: TGTGCCAGCAGCTTAATCGACCCGCCCGATGGCTACACCTTC
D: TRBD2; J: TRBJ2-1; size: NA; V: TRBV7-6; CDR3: CASSLLAGGHNEQFF; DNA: TGTGCCAGCAGCTTACTAGCGGGGGGGCACAATGAGCAGTTCTTC
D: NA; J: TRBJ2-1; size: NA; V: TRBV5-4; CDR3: CASSGPTRGYNEQFF; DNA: TGTGCCAGCAGCGGACCCACGAGGGGCTACAATGAGCAGTTCTTC
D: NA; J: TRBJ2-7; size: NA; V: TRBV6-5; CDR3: CASSSDYEQYF; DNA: TGTGCCAGCAGTTCCGACTACGAGCAGTACTTC
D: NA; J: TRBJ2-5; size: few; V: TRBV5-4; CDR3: CASSPVAQGDFWTQYF; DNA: TGTGCCAGCAGCCCTGTGGCCCAGGGTGATTTTTGGACCCAGTACTTC
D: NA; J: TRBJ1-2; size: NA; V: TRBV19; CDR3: CASSNSVPALTYYGYTF; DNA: TGTGCCAGTAGTAATTCAGTTCCGGCGCTAACCTACTATGGCTACACCTTC
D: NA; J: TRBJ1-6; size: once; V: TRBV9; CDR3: CASSVVGLANSPLHF; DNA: TGTGCCAGCAGCGTAGTGGGCCTCGCTAATTCACCCCTCCACTTT
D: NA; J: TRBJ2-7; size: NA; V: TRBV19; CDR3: CASGTYEQYF; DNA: TGTGCCAGTGGAACCTACGAGCAGTACTTC
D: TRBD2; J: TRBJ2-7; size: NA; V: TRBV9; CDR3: CASSAGGFYEQYF; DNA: TGTGCCAGCAGCGCGGGGGGGTTCTACGAGCAGTACTTC
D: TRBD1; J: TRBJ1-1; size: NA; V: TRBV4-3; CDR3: CASSPGTDNTEAFF; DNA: TGCGCCAGCAGCCCTGGGACAGACAACACTGAAGCTTTCTTT
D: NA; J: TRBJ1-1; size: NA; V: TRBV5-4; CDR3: CASSLTEAFF; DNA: TGTGCCAGCAGCTTAACTGAAGCTTTCTTT
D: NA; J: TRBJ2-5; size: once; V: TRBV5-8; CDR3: CASSLGLWETQYF; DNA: TGTGCCAGCAGCCTCGGACTATGGGAGACCCAGTACTTC
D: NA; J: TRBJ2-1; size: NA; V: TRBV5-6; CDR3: CASSLGGYSYNEQFF; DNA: TGTGCCAGCAGCTTGGGGGGGTACTCCTACAATGAGCAGTTCTTC
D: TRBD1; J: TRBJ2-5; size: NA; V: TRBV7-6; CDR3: CASSAEQGLQETQYF; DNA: TGTGCCAGCAGCGCCGAACAGGGGCTTCAAGAGACCCAGTACTTC
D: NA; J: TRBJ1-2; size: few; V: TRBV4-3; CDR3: CASTGGYGYTF; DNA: TGCGCCTCAACCGGCGGTTATGGCTACACCTTC
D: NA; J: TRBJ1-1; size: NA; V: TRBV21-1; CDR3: CASSKDNTEAFF; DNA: TGTGCCAGCAGCAAAGACAACACTGAAGCTTTCTTT
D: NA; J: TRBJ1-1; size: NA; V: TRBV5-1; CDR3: CASSFGGMNTEAFF; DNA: TGCGCCAGCAGCTTCGGGGGGATGAACACTGAAGCTTTCTTT
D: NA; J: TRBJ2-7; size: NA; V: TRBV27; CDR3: CASSLSRMIPFYEQYF; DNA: TGTGCCAGCAGTTTGAGTCGAATGATTCCCTTCTACGAGCAGTACTTC
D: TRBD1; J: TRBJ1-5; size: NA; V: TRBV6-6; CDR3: CASSYRTGLLNQPQHF; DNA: TGTGCCAGCAGTTACAGGACAGGGCTACTCAATCAGCCCCAGCATTTT
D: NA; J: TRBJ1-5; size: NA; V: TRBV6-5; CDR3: CASSYSGSIQPQHF; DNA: TGTGCCAGCAGTTATAGTGGTTCGATCCAGCCCCAGCATTTT
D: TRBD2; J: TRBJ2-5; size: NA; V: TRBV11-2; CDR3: CASSLTSGGAETQYF; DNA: TGTGCCAGCAGCTTGACTAGCGGGGGGGCAGAGACCCAGTACTTC
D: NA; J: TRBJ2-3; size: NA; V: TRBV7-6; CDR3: CASSLAGGTDTQYF; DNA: TGTGCCAGCAGCTTAGCGGGGGGCACAGATACGCAGTATTTT
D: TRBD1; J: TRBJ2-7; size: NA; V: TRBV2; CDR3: CASSEARGGFYEQYF; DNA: TGTGCCAGCAGTGAAGCTAGAGGGGGCTTCTACGAGCAGTACTTC
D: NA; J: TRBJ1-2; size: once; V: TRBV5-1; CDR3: CASSLAKEGPYGYTF; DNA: TGCGCCAGCAGCTTGGCCAAGGAGGGACCCTATGGCTACACCTTC
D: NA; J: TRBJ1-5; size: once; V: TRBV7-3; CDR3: CASSSQQAHSNQPQHF; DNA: TGTGCCAGCAGCTCACAACAGGCCCATAGCAATCAGCCCCAGCATTTT
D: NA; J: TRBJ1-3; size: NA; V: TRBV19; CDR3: CASRRDSGNTIYF; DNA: TGTGCCAGTAGGCGGGACTCTGGAAACACCATATATTTT
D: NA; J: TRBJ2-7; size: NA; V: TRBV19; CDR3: CASSVWDTPSYEQYF; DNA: TGTGCCAGTAGCGTCTGGGACACGCCCTCCTACGAGCAGTACTTC
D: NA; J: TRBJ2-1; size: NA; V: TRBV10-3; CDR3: CAISVYPENNEQFF; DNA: TGTGCCATCAGTGTTTATCCAGAGAACAATGAGCAGTTCTTC
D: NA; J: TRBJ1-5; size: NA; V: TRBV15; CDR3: CATSFGTRPGLQPQHF; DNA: TGTGCCACCAGCTTTGGAACAAGACCCGGGCTCCAGCCCCAGCATTTT